Here is one T cell receptor beta chain with its context. The antigen it binds to is not known. The sample holds no much larger clone one base away, and base qualities are not on file. V is reduced by 4 bases and J by 5 bases, leaving a spacing of 16 bases between them. The CDR3 starts with the cysteine, ends with the phenylalanine, and has 14 residues. Left in the record is the CDR3 DNA by itself, 42 bases read in frame from the first base. The germline V gene yields SGHRS for CDR1 and YFSETQ for CDR2. The sample comes from a study of control samples from healthy donors and cancer patients (dated by TCRdb to the early 2020s). Libraries were made using the immunoSEQ multiplex PCR assay. Entries here come from immuneACCESS through TCRdb and include only in-frame sequences with V and J called. Some clones fail to appear in such tables; in the studies checked, an unresolved V gene covers under half of the shortfall, and the cause of the remainder is unknown. This sample lists about 160,000 clones; about 94% were detected once. The top ten constitute around 8.5% of the sample.

This TCR was recovered from a woman in her forties in good health. Sequences were obtained from blood. The receptor chain draws on TRBV5-1 and TRBJ2-7; TRBD1 might be the D gene, on 8 matching bases. The CDR3 protein: CASSARTGRDEQYF. The base sequence is TGCGCCAGCAGCGCGAGGACAGGGAGGGACGAGCAGTACTTC.